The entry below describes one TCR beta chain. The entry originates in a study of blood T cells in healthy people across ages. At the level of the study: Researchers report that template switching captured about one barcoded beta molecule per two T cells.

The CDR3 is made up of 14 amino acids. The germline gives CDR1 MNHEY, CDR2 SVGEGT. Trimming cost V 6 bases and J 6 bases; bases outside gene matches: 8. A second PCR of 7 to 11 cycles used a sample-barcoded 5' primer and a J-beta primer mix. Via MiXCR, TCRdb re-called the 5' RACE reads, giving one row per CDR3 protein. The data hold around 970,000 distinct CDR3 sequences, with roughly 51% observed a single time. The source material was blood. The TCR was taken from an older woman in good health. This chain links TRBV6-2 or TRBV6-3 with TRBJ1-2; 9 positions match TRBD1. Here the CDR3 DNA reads TGTGCCAGCAGACCCGGGACAGGGCGCCATGGCTACACCTTC. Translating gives CASRPGTGRHGYTF.